The 16 T cell receptor beta chains below all came from one sample that was sequenced in a study of chemoradiotherapy in HPV16-positive cancers. Assay: immunoSEQ multiplex PCR; the TCRdb copy retains only in-frame clones and omits some. The table includes roughly 2,000 clones, about 90% detected once. The sample in question was tumor tissue, obtained from a patient who underwent chemoradiotherapy. Receptor source: a human donor with HPV-associated anogenital cancer.

This clone was picked up one time. The chain recombines TRBV10-2 with TRBJ2-1; D is unclear. Germline CDR1 is WSHSY and CDR2 is SAAADI. V was pared by 6 bases and J by 4 bases, with 13 bases between. The CDR3 consists of 14 residues. Written as DNA, the CDR3 is TGCGCCAGCAGGTCCGGAAGCGAGTACAATGAGCAGTTCTTC. Its translation: CASRSGSEYNEQFF.

This chain links TRBV20-1 with TRBJ2-1; D uncertain. V was cut by 5 bases and J by 15 bases, with 8 bases left in between. Germline assignment: CDR1 DFQATT and CDR2 SNEGSKA (reference sequence). The CDR3 length is 8 residues. CDR3 nucleotide sequence: TGCAGTGCTTCTAGTGGGTTCTTC. It specifies CSASSGFF.

This chain joins TRBV6-1 and TRBJ1-4, with no clear D. The germline V gene has CDR1 MNHNS and CDR2 SASEGT. CDR3 length equals 14 residues. The V end was cut by 8 bases, the J end by 4 bases, with 14 bases between. The CDR3 here is CASFAWRGNEKLFF. The CDR3, as DNA: TGTGCCAGCTTTGCCTGGCGGGGTAATGAAAAACTGTTTTTT.

Only a few counts were recorded for this clone. V usage is TRBV30 and J usage is TRBJ1-1; tentative D call: TRBD1 (6 bases). The germline gives CDR1 GTSNPN, CDR2 SVGIG (reference sequence). CDR3 length: 12 amino acids. The CDR3 DNA sequence: TGTGCAAGGACAGACATGAACACTGAAGCTTTCTTT. It yields the protein CARTDMNTEAFF.

The rearrangement links TRBV30 to TRBJ2-1; D possibly corresponds to TRBD2 (6 bases). Trimming took off 3 bases at V and 0 bases at J, with 15 bases between the two ends. The CDR3 has 16 residues. Per germline, CDR1 GTSNPN and CDR2 SVGIG (reference sequence). The CDR3 nucleotides are TGTGCCTGGAGGAACCCGGGGGAAAGCTCCTACAATGAGCAGTTCTTC. Translation gives CAWRNPGESSYNEQFF.

This chain connects TRBV7-8 to TRBJ1-1; D remains ambiguous. This CDR3 comprises 13 residues. V was trimmed by 5 bases and J by 5 bases, leaving 12 bases between them. Germline V gives CDR1 SGHVS, CDR2 FQNEAQ. This CDR3 is CASSRSGVTEAFF. DNA for the CDR3: TGTGCCAGCAGCCGGAGCGGGGTAACTGAAGCTTTCTTT.

This sequence joins TRBV2 and TRBJ2-1, with a possible D match to TRBD1 (6 bases). The CDR3 loop spans 15 amino acids. Germline V CDR1 and CDR2: SNHLY, FYNNEI. The V end was cut by 3 bases, the J end by 8 bases, with 17 bases between. The CDR3 spells CASSDPAGTHDEQFF. The CDR3 DNA is TGTGCCAGCAGTGACCCCGCAGGGACACACGATGAGCAGTTCTTC.

The genes are TRBV19 and TRBJ1-1; weak D call: TRBD1 (5 bases). V shed 7 bases and J shed 0 bases, with 18 bases lying between them. CDR3 length: 16 amino acids. The germline CDR1 and CDR2 sequences are LNHDA and SQIVND (reference sequence). The CDR3 is CASIRSSGTMNTEAFF. In DNA form, the CDR3 reads TGTGCCAGTATTCGATCCTCGGGGACGATGAACACTGAAGCTTTCTTT.

Remarks on this clone: Relative to the germline gene, one junction end is altered; a read error may explain this. This chain joins TRBV7-7 and TRBJ2-1; no firm D call. This CDR3 has 13 amino acids. CDR1 and CDR2 from the germline V gene are SSHAT and FNYEAQ (reference sequence). In DNA, the CDR3 is TGTGCTAGCAGCCTAGACACCTACAATGAGCAGTTCTTC. This translates into CASSLDTYNEQFF.

This rearrangement joins TRBV19 to TRBJ1-5; D remains unclear. The V end was cut by 6 bases, the J end by 6 bases, with 12 bases between. This CDR3 is 13 amino acids long. The germline gives CDR1 LNHDA, CDR2 SQIVND (reference sequence). This CDR3 is CASSVQESQPQHF. CDR3 sequence (DNA): TGTGCCAGTAGCGTCCAGGAGTCTCAGCCCCAGCATTTT.

This rearrangement joins TRBV27 to TRBJ2-1; 10 bases align to TRBD2. CDR1 is MNHEY, CDR2 SMNVEV, per germline (reference sequence). V was pared by 7 bases and J by 8 bases, with 5 bases of the junction left unmatched. The CDR3 contains 13 residues. The chain's CDR3 is CASTPSGSDEQFF. CDR3 DNA sequence: TGTGCCAGCACCCCTAGCGGGAGCGATGAGCAGTTCTTC.

The chain is built from TRBV6-1 and TRBJ2-1; D gene ambiguous. The CDR3 contains 13 residues. Germline V CDR1 and CDR2: MNHNS, SASEGT. V was cut by 4 bases and J by 6 bases, with 10 bases left in between. The CDR3 is CASSANRANEQFF. CDR3 in DNA: TGTGCCAGCAGTGCCAACCGGGCCAATGAGCAGTTCTTC.

The genes are TRBV5-1 and TRBJ2-1, with 11 nucleotides matching TRBD1. CDR3 size: 15 residues. Trimming cost V 1 base and J 7 bases; bases outside gene matches: 4. The germline V gene encodes CDR1 SGHRS and CDR2 YFSETQ. In DNA, the CDR3 is TGCGCCAGCAGCTTGTGGACAGGGGGCGTTAATGAGCAGTTCTTC. This sequence encodes CASSLWTGGVNEQFF.

Here the CDR3 reads CASSLNNLWDTQYF. CDR3 nucleotide sequence: TGTGCCAGCAGCTTAAACAACTTATGGGATACGCAGTATTTT. This chain links TRBV7-9 with TRBJ2-3; no clear D gene. Between the trimmed V and J ends, which lost 2 bases and 6 bases, there was a span of 12 bases. Looked up from germline, CDR1 is SEHNR and CDR2 is FQNEAQ (reference sequence). This CDR3 spans 14 amino acids.

The gene calls are TRBV4-1 and TRBJ1-1; no reliable D call. Germline V gene lookup returns CDR1 MGHRA and CDR2 YSYEKL. V was shortened by 0 bases and J by 0 bases, with 8 bases between the two germline ends. The length of the CDR3 is 15 residues. CDR3 coding DNA: TGCGCCAGCAGCCAAGATTATGGACTGAACACTGAAGCTTTCTTT. Amino acid sequence: CASSQDYGLNTEAFF.

This rearrangement joins TRBV6-1 to TRBJ1-2; 12 bases map to TRBD1. The CDR3 runs 14 residues. Germline V gene data show CDR1 as MNHNS and CDR2 as SASEGT. V shed 6 bases and J 5 bases; nucleotides not matched to a gene: 4. The CDR3 protein is CASSRDRGLYGYTF. The CDR3 nucleotides read TGTGCCAGCAGCCGGGACAGGGGGCTATATGGCTACACCTTC.